This entry is about one T cell receptor beta chain. This sample stems from a study of blood T cell repertoires in COVID-19. Some clones are missing from TCRdb's copy, which holds only in-frame ones; the method was immunoSEQ multiplex PCR. The data contain some 490,000 clones, approximately 86% of them singletons. CDR1 SGHNT and CDR2 YYREEE come from the germline V gene (reference sequence). This CDR3 comprises 13 residues. V lost 0 bases and J lost 6, with 7 bases in between. J is TRBJ1-5 and V is TRBV5-4; D not certain. This sequence originates from a woman in her fifties or sixties who had recovered from COVID-19. Sequences were obtained from PBMCs or T cells enriched from blood (not recorded which). This CDR3 is CASSLGESQPQHF. The CDR3 DNA sequence: TGTGCCAGCAGCTTGGGGGAGAGTCAGCCCCAGCATTTT.